These 25 T cell receptor beta chains share one sample of origin, sequenced in a study of radiotherapy plus CTLA-4 blockade in lung cancer. TCRdb's table, derived via immunoSEQ multiplex PCR, lists solely in-frame clones and lacks some. The sample holds about 27,000 clones; around 70% are singletons and the top ten take approximately 3.8%. The specimen was peripheral blood, collected from a patient treated with radiotherapy plus ipilimumab. These receptors all stem from a human donor with non-small cell lung cancer who had stable disease on radiotherapy plus ipilimumab.

The chain combines TRBV21-1 with TRBJ2-7. TRBV21-1 is a pseudogene. There are 12 residues in the CDR3. The chain's CDR3 is CASSRFTYEQYF. The CDR3 bases are TGTGCCAGCAGCAGGTTTACCTACGAGCAGTACTTC.

The chain is built from TRBV2 and TRBJ1-1; weak D call: TRBD1 (5 bases). In germline, CDR1 is SNHLY, CDR2 FYNNEI. Trimming took 8 bases from V and 8 from J, leaving 15 bases between them. The CDR3 has 12 amino acids. CDR3 protein: CASWGGRLEAFF. The DNA of the CDR3 is TGTGCCAGCTGGGGGGGACGGCTCGAAGCTTTCTTT. The whole variable domain, remainder taken from reference TRBV2 and TRBJ1-1, is EPEVTQTPSHQVTQMGQEVILRCVPISNHLYFYWYRQILGQKVEFLVSFYNNEISEKSEIFDDQFSVERPDGSNFTLKIRSTKLEDSAMYFCASWGGRLEAFFGQGTRLTVV.

This clone was recorded once. CDR3: CASHGLTGELFF. Here the CDR3 DNA reads TGTGCCAGCCATGGGCTCACCGGGGAGCTGTTTTTT. This chain uses TRBV7-6 with TRBJ2-2, with D unresolved. Germline CDR1 and CDR2: SGHVS and FNYEAQ. V was trimmed by 8 bases and J by 4 bases, leaving 8 bases between them. The CDR3 spans 12 residues.

V gene TRBV20-1 combines with J gene TRBJ2-1; D is unclear. CDR1 is DFQATT, CDR2 SNEGSKA, per germline (reference sequence). Trimming took 4 bases from V and 9 from J, leaving 7 bases between them. This CDR3 is 10 amino acids long. The CDR3: CSAMGGEQFF. DNA of the CDR3: TGCAGTGCTATGGGTGGTGAGCAGTTCTTC.

This sequence joins TRBV19 and TRBJ2-4, with D possibly matching TRBD2 (6 bases). V shed 4 bases and J shed 5 bases, with 12 bases lying between them. In germline, CDR1 is LNHDA, CDR2 SQIVND (reference sequence). The CDR3 totals 14 residues. For the CDR3, the DNA is TGTGCCAGTAGTAATTGGGGCGGGGAAAACATTCAGTACTTC. Translation: CASSNWGGENIQYF.

This chain joins TRBV29-1 and TRBJ1-1; D call uncertain. Germline V gene lookup returns CDR1 SQVTM and CDR2 ANQGSEA. Trimming removed 6 bases at V and 3 bases at J, with 11 bases between. The CDR3 consists of 12 residues. In DNA, the CDR3 is TGCAGCGTCGCCACCCATGACACTGAAGCTTTCTTT. It yields the protein CSVATHDTEAFF.

V and J are TRBV4-1 and TRBJ2-6; TRBD1 aligns across 9 bases. After removal of 3 bases from V and 2 bases from J, the junction contained 11 bases not matched to a gene. In germline, CDR1 is MGHRA, CDR2 YSYEKL. The CDR3 loop spans 19 amino acids. The CDR3 is CASSQPPDRGTAGANVLTF. The CDR3 bases are TGCGCCAGCAGCCAGCCCCCGGACAGGGGAACTGCTGGGGCCAACGTCCTGACTTTC.

As for this clone: This same CDR3 is encoded by further DNA sequences in the sample. The V and J genes are TRBV7-2 and TRBJ2-7; a possible D gene is TRBD1 (6 bases). V was cut by 1 base and J by 2 bases, with 9 bases left in between. CDR3 length: 14 residues. Germline CDR1 SGHTA, CDR2 FQGNSA. The CDR3 loop is CASSLDRAAYEQYF. The CDR3 region has the DNA TGTGCCAGCAGCTTAGACAGGGCCGCCTACGAGCAGTACTTC.

The genes are TRBV29-1 and TRBJ2-2; D may be TRBD2 (6 bases). V was clipped by 6 bases and J by 0 bases, with 11 bases between them. Germline-derived CDR1 and CDR2 are SQVTM and ANQGSEA. The CDR3 runs to 14 residues. The CDR3 here is CSVHGTANTGELFF. The DNA of the CDR3 is TGCAGCGTGCATGGGACTGCGAACACCGGGGAGCTGTTTTTT.

The V and J genes are TRBV7-2 and TRBJ1-5; TRBD1 matches 10 bases. This CDR3 contains 16 residues. V was pared by 5 bases and J by 3 bases, with 7 bases of the junction left unmatched. Germline V gives CDR1 SGHTA, CDR2 FQGNSA. The CDR3 is CASSLRQGAINQPQHF. The CDR3 region has the DNA TGTGCCAGCAGCCTGAGACAGGGGGCTATCAATCAGCCCCAGCATTTT.

The rearrangement links TRBV19 to TRBJ2-2; D perhaps matches TRBD1 (6 bases). From germline, CDR1 is LNHDA and CDR2 SQIVND (reference sequence). This CDR3 is built from 18 residues. V was pared by 0 bases and J by 1 base, with 15 bases between. CDR3 nucleotide sequence: TGTGCCAGTAGTATAGATCGGTTCAGGGGCGGGAACACCGGGGAGCTGTTTTTT. Its protein is CASSIDRFRGGNTGELFF. Full variable domain (rest looked up from reference TRBV19 and TRBJ2-2): DGGITQSPKYLFRKEGQNVTLSCEQNLNHDAMYWYRQDPGQGLRLIYYSQIVNDFQKGDIAEGYSVSREKKESFPLTVTSAQKNPTAFYLCASSIDRFRGGNTGELFFGEGSRLTVL.

The chain recombines TRBV4-3 with TRBJ1-5; tentative D call: TRBD1 (5 bases). Germline V lookup: CDR1 LGHNA, CDR2 YSLEER. With 0 bases removed from V and 6 bases from J, the gap between germline ends came to 6 bases. The CDR3 has 13 amino acids. CDR3 sequence (DNA): TGCGCCAGCAGCCAAGATAGGGGTCAGCCCCAGCATTTT. Translating gives CASSQDRGQPQHF.

The genes are TRBV10-3 and TRBJ1-3; 7 bases are a match to TRBD1. Germline-derived CDR1 and CDR2 are ENHRY and SYGVKD. After removal of 5 bases from V and 4 bases from J, the junction contained 5 bases not matched to a gene. This CDR3 region has 14 residues. CDR3 region: CAISQGVGGNTIYF. In DNA form, the CDR3 reads TGTGCCATCAGTCAGGGGGTAGGAGGAAACACCATATATTTT.

The chain combines TRBV5-1 with TRBJ1-3; D gene unclear. Germline V gene sequence: CDR1 SGHRS, CDR2 YFSETQ. V lost 1 base and J 0 bases, leaving 14 bases between the germline ends. This CDR3 spans 17 amino acids. The CDR3 loop reads CASSLNPSLSSGNTIYF. CDR3 coding DNA: TGCGCCAGCAGCTTGAACCCCTCACTAAGCTCTGGAAACACCATATATTTT.

The chain uses TRBV27 and TRBJ2-5; D gene unclear. V was clipped by 4 bases and J by 10 bases, with 4 bases between them. The germline CDR1 and CDR2 sequences are MNHEY and SMNVEV (reference sequence). The CDR3 extends over 9 amino acids. The CDR3 region is CASSSVQYF. DNA of the CDR3: TGTGCCAGCAGTTCCGTCCAGTACTTC.

V gene TRBV11-2 combines with J gene TRBJ2-7; TRBD2 matches at 9 bases. The CDR3 is 17 residues long. Per germline, CDR1 SGHAT and CDR2 FQNNGV. V lost 2 bases to trimming and J lost 5 bases; unmatched junction nucleotides: 13. CDR3 nucleotides: TGTGCCAGCAGCTTAAACCCCGAGGGGCGGGAGGGCGACGAGCAGTACTTC. It translates to CASSLNPEGREGDEQYF.

This clone was observed a handful of times. The chain is built from TRBV7-2 and TRBJ2-5; TRBD2 is a possible D gene (6 bases). The CDR3 is 13 amino acids. CDR1 and CDR2 (germline): SGHTA, FQGNSA. V was clipped by 2 bases and J by 5 bases, with 9 bases between them. DNA for the CDR3: TGTGCCAGCAGCTTAACTAGCTTGGAGACCCAGTACTTC. Its protein product is CASSLTSLETQYF.

The rearrangement joins TRBV9 to TRBJ2-7; D possibly matches TRBD1 or TRBD2 (5 bases each). This CDR3 is 14 amino acids long. The V gene lost 0 bases and the J gene lost 5 bases, with 12 bases spanning the gap. CDR1 SGDLS and CDR2 YYNGEE come from the germline V gene. The CDR3 loop reads CASSVEGDPHEQYF. CDR3 DNA: TGTGCCAGCAGCGTAGAAGGGGACCCCCACGAGCAGTACTTC.

The chain uses TRBV4-3 and TRBJ1-6, with D tentatively TRBD1 (5 bases). The CDR3 has 15 amino acids. With 0 bases removed from V and 10 bases from J, the gap between germline ends came to 13 bases. Germline lookup yields CDR1 LGHNA and CDR2 YSLEER. The DNA of the CDR3 is TGCGCCAGCAGCCAAGATTGGGGTAGGGGATCACCCCTCCACTTT. Amino acids: CASSQDWGRGSPLHF.

The genes are TRBV9 and TRBJ1-1; D is undetermined. Germline V CDR1 and CDR2: SGDLS, YYNGEE. The CDR3 contains 13 residues. Trimming took off 0 bases at V and 4 bases at J, with 7 bases between the two ends. The CDR3 nucleotides read TGTGCCAGCAGCGTAGTAGCCGGCACTGAAGCTTTCTTT. Translation gives CASSVVAGTEAFF.

The V call is TRBV6-5, the J call TRBJ2-7; D may be TRBD1 (6 bases). Trimming cost V 5 bases and J 10 bases, with 21 bases left between them. The CDR3 runs to 14 residues. The germline gives CDR1 MNHEY, CDR2 SVGAGI. CDR3 residues: CASSDEPGHLAQYF. CDR3 bases: TGTGCCAGCAGTGATGAACCGGGACACCTAGCCCAGTACTTC.

The rearrangement uses TRBV11-3 and TRBJ2-1; 8 bases align to TRBD2. V lost 5 bases and J lost 6; bases outside the gene matches: 9. The V gene's germline CDR1 is SGHNT and CDR2 YENEEA. The CDR3 runs 15 residues. The CDR3 reads CASSPEGLDTNEQFF. The CDR3 coding sequence is TGTGCCAGCAGCCCCGAGGGACTAGATACCAATGAGCAGTTCTTC.

The gene calls are TRBV7-9 and TRBJ2-7, with TRBD1 matching over 8 bases. The CDR3 is 14 residues long. CDR1 is SEHNR, CDR2 FQNEAQ, per germline (reference sequence). The V segment lost 1 base and the J segment 7 bases; nucleotides outside the gene matches: 6. The CDR3 coding sequence is TGTGCCAGCAGCTTAGGGACAGGGACCCAGGAGCAGTACTTC. It codes for CASSLGTGTQEQYF.

The rearrangement links TRBV19 to TRBJ2-3; D ambiguous. Trimming took off 1 base at V and 0 bases at J, with 11 bases between the two ends. The CDR3 covers 16 residues. Germline V gene lookup returns CDR1 LNHDA and CDR2 SQIVND (reference sequence). The DNA for the CDR3 is TGTGCCAGTAGTATAGTCCGGCCCCCAAGCACAGATACGCAGTATTTT. This encodes CASSIVRPPSTDTQYF.

The chain is built from TRBV9 and TRBJ1-5; D unresolved. Between the trimmed V and J ends, which lost 1 base and 0 bases, there was a span of 8 bases. This CDR3 spans 15 amino acids. Germline V gives CDR1 SGDLS, CDR2 YYNGEE. CDR3 loop: CASSVREDSNQPQHF. CDR3 coding DNA: TGTGCCAGCAGCGTACGTGAGGATAGCAATCAGCCCCAGCATTTT.